The 24 T cell receptor beta chains in this list originate from one sample, sequenced in a study of shared clonotypes between healthy human individuals. Only in-frame clones appear in the TCRdb table, and some are missing; sequencing was by immunoSEQ multiplex PCR. The repertoire holds 2 million to 2.5 million clones, approximately 93% seen once, with 0.39% in the top ten. Sequenced material: naive CD4+ T cells from PBMCs. Subset specified: CD45RA+ positively selected. The receptor source for this set is a man in his late teens or twenties in good health. Some clones in this sample may be carry-over from other donors' samples.

J is TRBJ2-1 and V is TRBV19; the D gene is possibly TRBD2 (7 bases). The germline V gene encodes CDR1 LNHDA and CDR2 SQIVND (reference sequence). The V end was cut by 6 bases, the J end by 7 bases, with 13 bases between. The CDR3 is 13 residues long. In DNA form, the CDR3 reads TGTGCCAGTAGGAGGGAGGGGGGGAATGAGCAGTTCTTC. This sequence encodes CASRREGGNEQFF.

V is TRBV28 and J is TRBJ2-5, with a tentative D call TRBD2 (5 bases). The CDR3 is made up of 12 amino acids. V gave up 6 bases and J gave up 7 bases, with 12 bases separating them. Germline CDR1 and CDR2: MDHEN and SYDVKM. CDR3 coding DNA: TGTGCCAGCAGCACTAGATGGGGGACCCAGTACTTC. Residues: CASSTRWGTQYF. The full variable domain, with the rest looked up from reference TRBV28 and TRBJ2-5, is DVKVTQSSRYLVKRTGEKVFLECVQDMDHENMFWYRQDPGLGLRLIYFSYDVKMKEKGDIPEGYSVSREKKERFSLILESASTNQTSMYLCASSTRWGTQYFGPGTRLLVL.

The sample holds one count of this clone. The CDR3 bases are TGTGCCAGCAGTCTATTAGGAGTAGGGTATGGCTACACCTTC. It is translated as CASSLLGVGYGYTF. V gene TRBV28 combines with J gene TRBJ1-2; D gene uncertain. The CDR3 consists of 14 residues. V was trimmed by 5 bases and J by 5 bases, leaving 15 bases between them. Per germline, CDR1 MDHEN and CDR2 SYDVKM.

The V gene is TRBV5-1, the J gene TRBJ1-2; D is possibly TRBD1 (6 bases). Trimming removed 0 bases from V and 4 bases from J, with 13 bases in between. CDR1 and CDR2 (germline): SGHRS, YFSETQ. The CDR3 covers 15 residues. The CDR3 here is CASSLEGVSAYGYTF. The CDR3, as DNA: TGCGCCAGCAGCTTGGAGGGGGTTTCGGCCTATGGCTACACCTTC.

The V and J genes are TRBV10-3 and TRBJ1-2; D perhaps matches TRBD1 (5 bases). Germline assignment: CDR1 ENHRY and CDR2 SYGVKD. Trimming removed 3 bases at V and 4 bases at J, with 18 bases between. This CDR3 contains 16 residues. Here the CDR3 reads CAISDREATLSYGYTF. The CDR3 DNA reads TGTGCCATCAGTGACAGGGAGGCCACCTTGTCCTATGGCTACACCTTC.

V gene TRBV5-1 combines with J gene TRBJ2-7, with 10 nucleotides matching TRBD2. Germline V gene data show CDR1 as SGHRS and CDR2 as YFSETQ. The V segment lost 2 bases and the J segment 0 bases; nucleotides outside the gene matches: 5. The CDR3 loop spans 16 amino acids. In DNA form, the CDR3 reads TGCGCCAGCAGCTTCGGACTAGCGGCCTACTCCTACGAGCAGTACTTC. Its protein is CASSFGLAAYSYEQYF.

The J gene is TRBJ2-7, the V gene TRBV9, with 9 nucleotides matching TRBD2. The CDR3 has 15 residues. The V gene end was trimmed by 5 bases and the J gene end by 5 bases; junction bases not matched to a gene: 11. CDR1 SGDLS and CDR2 YYNGEE come from the germline V gene. The CDR3 loop reads CASSESGTSFDEQYF. DNA of the CDR3: TGTGCCAGCAGTGAATCCGGGACTAGCTTTGACGAGCAGTACTTC.

The V gene is TRBV5-1, the J gene TRBJ2-1; D call uncertain. Germline lookup yields CDR1 SGHRS and CDR2 YFSETQ. Trimming left V 5 bases short and J 7 bases short, with 13 bases between. The CDR3 length is 13 residues. The CDR3, as DNA: TGCGCCAGCAGTAATAGAAGTTGGAATGAGCAGTTCTTC. Residues: CASSNRSWNEQFF.

This clone was seen just once. V is TRBV28 and J is TRBJ2-5, with D perhaps assigned TRBD1 or TRBD2 (6 bases each). Germline CDR1 and CDR2: MDHEN and SYDVKM. CDR3 size: 14 residues. The V and J ends lost 11 bases and 4 bases respectively, with 20 bases between them. The CDR3 sequence is CAASGQGSVETQYF. In nucleotides, the CDR3 is TGTGCCGCCAGCGGGCAGGGGTCTGTAGAGACCCAGTACTTC.

The chain employs TRBV28 and TRBJ2-5; D may correspond to TRBD1 or TRBD2 (6 bases each). Trimming stripped 3 bases from V and 5 bases from J, with 16 bases between. Looked up from germline, CDR1 is MDHEN and CDR2 is SYDVKM. The CDR3 is 15 residues long. The CDR3 sequence: CASSLRGVRTETQYF. CDR3 nucleotide sequence: TGTGCCAGCAGTTTGAGGGGGGTGAGGACGGAGACCCAGTACTTC.

J is TRBJ1-2 and V is TRBV29-1; maybe TRBD1 (5 bases). Germline values: CDR1 SQVTM, CDR2 ANQGSEA. There are 13 residues in the CDR3. V was clipped by 6 bases and J by 7 bases, with 18 bases between them. The CDR3: CSVSWTREVGYTF. DNA of the CDR3: TGCAGCGTATCCTGGACACGGGAAGTTGGCTACACCTTC.

J is TRBJ2-7 and V is TRBV19; D is perhaps TRBD1 (6 bases). The V and J ends lost 1 base and 3 bases respectively, with 19 bases between them. Germline CDR1 and CDR2: LNHDA and SQIVND (reference sequence). This CDR3 spans 17 amino acids. The CDR3 coding sequence is TGTGCCAGTAGTATAGGAGCAGGGGAAGGCTTGGTCTACGAGCAGTACTTC. Translating gives CASSIGAGEGLVYEQYF.

The chain combines TRBV7-8 with TRBJ2-5, with D tentatively TRBD1 or TRBD2 (5 bases each). The V end lost 1 base, the J end lost 4 bases, and 13 bases lay between the germline ends. CDR3 length: 15 residues. Germline-derived CDR1 and CDR2 are SGHVS and FQNEAQ. CDR3 sequence reads: CASSLDGGKGETQYF. The CDR3 DNA reads as TGTGCCAGCAGCTTAGATGGGGGAAAAGGAGAGACCCAGTACTTC.

The V call is TRBV28, the J call TRBJ2-5, with 8 bases lining up with TRBD1. The CDR3 has 17 amino acids. CDR1 and CDR2 (germline): MDHEN, SYDVKM. The V gene end was trimmed by 4 bases and the J gene end by 7 bases; junction bases not matched to a gene: 17. CDR3 sequence reads: CASSYNPRDRPPGTQYF. The CDR3 nucleotides read TGTGCCAGCAGTTACAACCCCCGGGACAGGCCCCCGGGGACCCAGTACTTC. The full variable domain, with the rest looked up from reference TRBV28 and TRBJ2-5, is DVKVTQSSRYLVKRTGEKVFLECVQDMDHENMFWYRQDPGLGLRLIYFSYDVKMKEKGDIPEGYSVSREKKERFSLILESASTNQTSMYLCASSYNPRDRPPGTQYFGPGTRLLVL.

The chain uses TRBV2 and TRBJ2-3; D gene ambiguous. The germline V gene encodes CDR1 SNHLY and CDR2 FYNNEI. V was clipped by 3 bases and J by 2 bases, with 15 bases between them. The CDR3 consists of 16 residues. The CDR3 nucleotides are TGTGCCAGCAGTGAGGGCTACACTGTTATCACAGATACGCAGTATTTT. As protein: CASSEGYTVITDTQYF.

This chain uses TRBV10-3 with TRBJ1-2; D may be TRBD1 (6 bases). Germline CDR1 ENHRY, CDR2 SYGVKD. The CDR3 is made up of 14 amino acids. V gave up 4 bases and J gave up 7 bases, with 16 bases separating them. CDR3 in amino acids: CAISVVGGAGGYTF. Here the CDR3 DNA reads TGTGCCATCAGTGTTGTGGGGGGCGCGGGTGGCTACACCTTC.

The V and J genes are TRBV6-4 and TRBJ2-1; D remains unclear. Trimming took 4 bases from V and 5 from J, leaving 9 bases between them. Per the germline V gene, CDR1 is MRHNA and CDR2 is SNTAGT. The CDR3 is made up of 13 amino acids. The CDR3 DNA reads TGTGCCAGCAGTGGACTGAACGACAATGAGCAGTTCTTC. This codes for CASSGLNDNEQFF.

The rearrangement uses TRBV19 and TRBJ1-5; D gene uncertain. The CDR3 length is 13 residues. The ends were cut back, 1 base at V and 9 bases at J, with 10 bases in the middle. Germline CDR1 reads LNHDA; CDR2 reads SQIVND (reference sequence). This chain's CDR3 is CASSIGSPRPQHF. As DNA, the CDR3 is TGTGCCAGTAGTATAGGGTCCCCTCGGCCCCAGCATTTT.

The gene calls are TRBV11-2 and TRBJ2-5, with no clear D. CDR1 is SGHAT and CDR2 is FQNNGV in the germline V gene. This CDR3 spans 14 amino acids. The V end lost 3 bases, the J end lost 2 bases, and 10 bases lay between the germline ends. The CDR3: CASSFYSTQETQYF. The CDR3 DNA reads TGTGCCAGCAGCTTCTATAGTACGCAAGAGACCCAGTACTTC.

V is TRBV28 and J is TRBJ1-2; 9 bases agree with TRBD1. The V gene end was trimmed by 6 bases and the J gene end by 4 bases; junction bases not matched to a gene: 6. The germline V gene encodes CDR1 MDHEN and CDR2 SYDVKM. The CDR3 spans 14 residues. The CDR3 DNA reads as TGTGCCAGCAGATCGGGACAGGGAACCTATGGCTACACCTTC. Amino acid sequence: CASRSGQGTYGYTF.

The V and J genes are TRBV6-1 and TRBJ2-5; 13 nucleotides match TRBD2. The CDR3 runs 15 residues. Per germline, CDR1 MNHNS and CDR2 SASEGT. The V gene end was trimmed by 6 bases and the J gene end by 4 bases; junction bases not matched to a gene: 5. CDR3 in DNA: TGTGCCAGCAGCCTGGGACTAGCGGGGATAGAGACCCAGTACTTC. It codes for CASSLGLAGIETQYF.

The V call is TRBV6-5, the J call TRBJ2-6, with D unresolved. Germline CDR1 MNHEY, CDR2 SVGAGI. With 6 bases removed from V and 0 bases from J, the gap between germline ends came to 9 bases. This CDR3 contains 15 residues. The CDR3 DNA sequence: TGTGCCAGCAGACTTACCAGCTCTGGGGCCAACGTCCTGACTTTC. This codes for CASRLTSSGANVLTF.

DNA for the CDR3: TGTGCCAGCAGCTCGGAGGCTTTTCCGGGTACGCGGACTGAAGCTTTCTTT. It yields the protein CASSSEAFPGTRTEAFF. J is TRBJ1-1 and V is TRBV5-4; D gene ambiguous. The CDR3 loop spans 17 amino acids. V lost 3 bases and J lost 5, with 23 bases in between. Germline-derived CDR1 and CDR2 are SGHNT and YYREEE (reference sequence).

V usage is TRBV4-1 and J usage is TRBJ2-7; D possibly corresponds to TRBD2 (5 bases). CDR1 is MGHRA and CDR2 is YSYEKL in the germline V gene. CDR3 size: 13 residues. V shed 4 bases and J shed 7 bases, with 14 bases lying between them. The chain's CDR3 is CASSRQEVGEQYF. Written as DNA, the CDR3 is TGCGCCAGCAGCCGGCAGGAGGTGGGGGAGCAGTACTTC.